Listed here are 31 T cell receptor beta chains from one sample, sequenced in a study of cytomegalovirus exposure and HLA in healthy donors. Amplification used 60 Vbeta primers and 13 Jbeta primers. Profiled with immunoSEQ multiplex PCR; TCRdb holds only in-frame clones, not every one. Of about 170,000 clones listed, roughly 70% are singletons. Sequencing was done on a sample of PBMCs. The receptors were gathered from a young woman in good health and CMV-seropositive.

This clone was observed a handful of times. V usage is TRBV10-3 and J usage is TRBJ1-5; D unresolved. Germline CDR1 is ENHRY and CDR2 is SYGVKD. Trimming stripped 0 bases from V and 6 bases from J, with 9 bases between. This CDR3 is 14 amino acids long. The CDR3, as DNA: TGTGCCATCAGTGAGTCGTGGGAGGCTCAGCCCCAGCATTTT. Amino acids: CAISESWEAQPQHF.

The rearrangement links TRBV25-1 to TRBJ1-2; D ambiguous. The V end was cut by 1 base, the J end by 0 bases, with 9 bases between. The CDR3 runs to 15 residues. In germline, CDR1 is MGHDK, CDR2 SYGVNS. The CDR3 sequence: CASSEWAEANYGYTF. DNA for the CDR3: TGTGCCAGCAGTGAATGGGCAGAAGCTAACTATGGCTACACCTTC.

This clone was counted once. The rearrangement uses TRBV6-5 and TRBJ2-1, with TRBD2 as a possible D gene (6 bases). Trimming removed 4 bases at V and 4 bases at J, with 14 bases between. The CDR3 sequence is 15 residues long. Germline assignment: CDR1 MNHEY and CDR2 SVGAGI. The CDR3 DNA follows: TGTGCCAGCAGTTGGGACTCTTCTGAGTACAATGAGCAGTTCTTC. Amino acid sequence: CASSWDSSEYNEQFF.

The chain joins TRBV4-3 to TRBJ1-2; D remains ambiguous. The germline gives CDR1 LGHNA, CDR2 YSLEER. CDR3 size: 14 residues. The V and J ends lost 3 bases and 4 bases respectively, with 12 bases between them. CDR3 bases: TGCGCCAGCAGCCATTCGCTCGGAGTCTATGGCTACACCTTC. Protein: CASSHSLGVYGYTF.

The genes are TRBV5-6 and TRBJ1-2, with 8 nucleotides matching TRBD1. The CDR3 loop spans 14 amino acids. Looked up from germline, CDR1 is SGHDT and CDR2 is YYEEEE. Losses at the gene ends were 1 base for V and 6 bases for J; bases not matched to a gene: 5. CDR3 loop: CASSLRGQGHGYTF. For the CDR3, the DNA is TGTGCCAGCAGCTTGCGTGGACAGGGACATGGCTACACCTTC.

The chain carries TRBV2 and TRBJ1-1, with 7 bases identical to TRBD1. J gave up 7 bases and V 6 bases, and 8 bases lay outside the gene matches. There are 13 residues in the CDR3. Germline loops: CDR1 SNHLY, CDR2 FYNNEI. The CDR3 is CASRGTELIEAFF. The CDR3 bases are TGTGCCAGCAGGGGGACAGAGTTGATTGAAGCTTTCTTT. The full variable domain, its missing parts supplied by reference TRBV2 and TRBJ1-1, is EPEVTQTPSHQVTQMGQEVILRCVPISNHLYFYWYRQILGQKVEFLVSFYNNEISEKSEIFDDQFSVERPDGSNFTLKIRSTKLEDSAMYFCASRGTELIEAFFGQGTRLTVV.

The chain links TRBV5-1 to TRBJ2-2; the match to TRBD2 covers 9 bases. This CDR3 is 17 amino acids long. Looked up from germline, CDR1 is SGHRS and CDR2 is YFSETQ. Trimming removed 7 bases from V and 6 bases from J; junction bases left unmatched: 16. As DNA, the CDR3 is TGCGCCAGCCGAAATAGCGGGGGTCCACCCAAGGCCGGGGAGCTGTTTTTT. This encodes CASRNSGGPPKAGELFF. The entire variable domain, with the rest obtained from reference TRBV5-1 and TRBJ2-2, is as follows: KAGVTQTPRYLIKTRGQQVTLSCSPISGHRSVSWYQQTPGQGLQFLFEYFSETQRNKGNFPGRFSGRQFSNSRSEMNVSTLELGDSALYLCASRNSGGPPKAGELFFGEGSRLTVL.

The genes are TRBV4-2 and TRBJ2-6; 10 nucleotides align to TRBD1. The CDR3 runs to 17 residues. The junction had 0 bases not matched to a gene; V was cut back by 0 bases and J by 1 base. Per the germline V gene, CDR1 is LGHNA and CDR2 is YNFKEQ. The CDR3 DNA is TGTGCCAGCAGCCAAGAGGACAGGGGGTCTGGGGCCAACGTCCTGACTTTC. Translated: CASSQEDRGSGANVLTF.

This clone has a handful of counts. This sequence joins TRBV5-1 and TRBJ1-2; D remains ambiguous. This CDR3 has 13 residues. V was cut by 5 bases and J by 13 bases, with 21 bases left in between. The germline gives CDR1 SGHRS, CDR2 YFSETQ. CDR3 amino acids: CASRARIGGESTF. CDR3 sequence (DNA): TGCGCCAGCAGGGCGAGGATCGGCGGTGAGAGCACCTTC.

The rearrangement joins TRBV7-2 to TRBJ2-5, with 14 bases aligning to TRBD2. CDR1 is SGHTA, CDR2 FQGNSA, per germline. Trimming removed 4 bases from V and 4 bases from J; junction bases left unmatched: 5. CDR3 size: 16 residues. The CDR3, as DNA: TGTGCCAGCAGCTCTGGACTAGCGGGGGGAGGAGAGACCCAGTACTTC. Translating it yields CASSSGLAGGGETQYF.

This clone was seen a handful of times. V and J are TRBV6-1 and TRBJ2-7; TRBD1 is a possible D gene (6 bases). The CDR3 covers 14 residues. The V gene's germline CDR1 is MNHNS and CDR2 SASEGT. Trimming left V 6 bases short and J 0 bases short, with 12 bases between. CDR3 residues: CASSVQGSSYEQYF. CDR3 in DNA: TGTGCCAGCAGCGTACAGGGAAGCTCCTACGAGCAGTACTTC.

The chain is built from TRBV5-1 and TRBJ2-2, with TRBD1 matching 7 bases. In germline, CDR1 is SGHRS, CDR2 YFSETQ. The CDR3 loop spans 14 amino acids. V was pared by 0 bases and J by 4 bases, with 0 bases of the junction left unmatched. The CDR3 loop reads CASSLAGGTGELFF. CDR3 sequence (DNA): TGCGCCAGCAGCTTGGCAGGGGGCACCGGGGAGCTGTTTTTT.

The V and J genes are TRBV2 and TRBJ1-1; D perhaps matches TRBD1 (5 bases). Looked up from germline, CDR1 is SNHLY and CDR2 is FYNNEI. The CDR3 contains 12 residues. With 6 bases removed from V and 10 bases from J, the gap between germline ends came to 15 bases. CDR3 protein: CASSTSQGSAFF. CDR3 coding DNA: TGTGCCAGCAGCACCTCCCAGGGCTCAGCTTTCTTT. Complete variable domain (other parts from reference TRBV2 and TRBJ1-1): EPEVTQTPSHQVTQMGQEVILRCVPISNHLYFYWYRQILGQKVEFLVSFYNNEISEKSEIFDDQFSVERPDGSNFTLKIRSTKLEDSAMYFCASSTSQGSAFFGQGTRLTVV.

A few counts support this clone. The J gene is TRBJ2-3, the V gene TRBV19, with 7 bases fitting TRBD1. Germline loops: CDR1 LNHDA, CDR2 SQIVND (reference sequence). V gave up 2 bases and J gave up 1 base; unmatched junction bases: 0. The CDR3 is 14 amino acids. The CDR3 DNA follows: TGTGCCAGTAGTATACAGGGGGGCACAGATACGCAGTATTTT. Its translation is CASSIQGGTDTQYF.

V and J are TRBV19 and TRBJ2-3, with D unclear. CDR3 length equals 12 residues. V lost 4 bases, J lost 6 bases, and 8 bases lay in between. Germline V lookup: CDR1 LNHDA, CDR2 SQIVND (reference sequence). The CDR3 sequence is CASSTTSDTQYF. The CDR3 DNA reads TGTGCCAGTAGTACCACTTCCGATACGCAGTATTTT.

This clone was counted a few times. V gene TRBV4-2 combines with J gene TRBJ2-1, with TRBD2 matching over 11 bases. The length of the CDR3 is 16 residues. Germline V gene lookup returns CDR1 LGHNA and CDR2 YNFKEQ. V lost 1 base to trimming and J lost 2 bases; unmatched junction nucleotides: 1. The CDR3 protein is CASSQGLAGTYNEQFF. The CDR3 DNA follows: TGTGCCAGCAGCCAAGGACTAGCGGGGACCTACAATGAGCAGTTCTTC.

The table lists this clone with a few counts. The genes are TRBV6-6 and TRBJ1-4, with a tentative D call TRBD1 (5 bases). Germline CDR1 is MNHNY and CDR2 is SVGAGI (reference sequence). The CDR3 is 13 residues long. V was shortened by 0 bases and J by 8 bases, with 7 bases between the two germline ends. CDR3 sequence (DNA): TGTGCCAGCAGTTACTCCAAGGGGGAAAAACTGTTTTTT. Its protein product is CASSYSKGEKLFF.

The chain couples TRBV7-2 to TRBJ2-4; D gene unclear. The germline gives CDR1 SGHTA, CDR2 FQGNSA. This CDR3 contains 15 residues. V lost 1 base, J lost 6 bases, and 13 bases lay in between. The CDR3 here is CASSLEATAPNIQYF. The CDR3 nucleotides read TGTGCCAGCAGCTTAGAGGCGACTGCCCCAAACATTCAGTACTTC.

The J gene is TRBJ2-3, the V gene TRBV4-2; D perhaps matches TRBD2 (5 bases). Trimming shortened V by 1 base and J by 1 base, and 12 bases separated the two germline ends. The CDR3 totals 16 residues. Germline CDR1 LGHNA, CDR2 YNFKEQ. CDR3 region: CASSQVLAYGTDTQYF. The CDR3 DNA reads TGTGCCAGCAGCCAAGTCCTAGCCTACGGCACAGATACGCAGTATTTT.

The chain uses TRBV15 and TRBJ2-2; 8 nucleotides match TRBD2. The CDR3 contains 16 residues. The trim removed 5 bases at V and 0 bases at J, leaving 5 bases unmatched. Germline values: CDR1 LNHNV, CDR2 YYDKDF (reference sequence). The CDR3 DNA follows: TGTGCCACCAGCCGGGAGGGGGTCTCGAACACCGGGGAGCTGTTTTTT. Translated: CATSREGVSNTGELFF.

The chain employs TRBV6-5 and TRBJ1-4, with D perhaps TRBD1 (5 bases). This CDR3 is built from 16 residues. Trimming stripped 0 bases from V and 7 bases from J, with 15 bases between. Per germline, CDR1 MNHEY and CDR2 SVGAGI. The CDR3 sequence: CASSYSIGRVAEKLFF. CDR3 DNA: TGTGCCAGCAGTTACTCGATCGGCAGGGTTGCTGAAAAACTGTTTTTT.

The chain has TRBV11-2 and TRBJ1-5, with 9 bases identical to TRBD1. The ends lost 1 base at V and 3 bases at J; junction bases unmatched: 10. Germline CDR1 SGHAT, CDR2 FQNNGV. The length of the CDR3 is 18 residues. DNA for the CDR3: TGTGCCAGCAGCTTAGGTCCCTCGGACAGGGGAAACAATCAGCCCCAGCATTTT. Translating it yields CASSLGPSDRGNNQPQHF.

The chain links TRBV4-3 to TRBJ2-1; TRBD2 agrees at 7 bases. The CDR3 consists of 16 residues. Losses at the gene ends were 0 bases for V and 6 bases for J; bases not matched to a gene: 8. Germline values: CDR1 LGHNA, CDR2 YSLEER. The CDR3 DNA is TGCGCCAGCAGCCAAGATACTCGCGGGGGAATCAATGAGCAGTTCTTC. As protein: CASSQDTRGGINEQFF.

The chain couples TRBV5-1 to TRBJ2-1; D possibly corresponds to TRBD2 (6 bases). CDR1 and CDR2 (germline): SGHRS, YFSETQ. Trimming removed 0 bases at V and 0 bases at J, with 7 bases between. The CDR3 loop spans 15 amino acids. CDR3 sequence: CASSLERVSYNEQFF. The CDR3 coding sequence is TGCGCCAGCAGCTTGGAGCGGGTCTCCTACAATGAGCAGTTCTTC.

In its sample, this clone was seen a few times. The chain joins TRBV7-9 to TRBJ2-2, with 9 positions matching TRBD2. Germline V lookup: CDR1 SEHNR, CDR2 FQNEAQ (reference sequence). V shed 4 bases and J 4 bases; nucleotides not matched to a gene: 4. This CDR3 has 15 amino acids. For the CDR3, the DNA is TGTGCCAGCAGCTATATAGCGGGGGTCACCGGGGAGCTGTTTTTT. Encoded protein: CASSYIAGVTGELFF.

This clone was found once. The V and J genes are TRBV7-2 and TRBJ2-3; tentatively, D is TRBD2 (6 bases). The germline CDR1 and CDR2 sequences are SGHTA and FQGNSA. The CDR3 runs to 15 residues. Deletions cut 5 bases from V and 0 bases from J, with 12 bases between. The CDR3 region has the DNA TGTGCCAGCAGCGGCCCCGGGACTAGCACAGATACGCAGTATTTT. This translates into CASSGPGTSTDTQYF.

This clone was detected a few times. The V call is TRBV5-6, the J call TRBJ2-1; the D gene is possibly TRBD1 (5 bases). Germline CDR1 and CDR2: SGHDT and YYEEEE. The CDR3 spans 14 residues. The V gene lost 5 bases and the J gene lost 6 bases, with 15 bases spanning the gap. The CDR3 sequence: CASSSGFGVNEQFF. CDR3 DNA sequence: TGTGCCAGCAGTTCAGGGTTTGGGGTCAATGAGCAGTTCTTC.

The chain combines TRBV18 with TRBJ1-2; 8 bases line up with TRBD1. The germline V gene encodes CDR1 KGHSH and CDR2 LQKENI. Germline trimming cut 6 bases from V and 3 bases from J; bases unmatched to any gene: 3. CDR3 size: 13 residues. The CDR3 reads CASSLQGDYGYTF. CDR3 bases: TGTGCCAGCTCTCTACAGGGGGACTATGGCTACACCTTC. The entire variable domain, with the rest obtained from reference TRBV18 and TRBJ1-2, is as follows: NAGVMQNPRHLVRRRGQEARLRCSPMKGHSHVYWYRQLPEEGLKFMVYLQKENIIDESGMPKERFSAEFPKEGPSILRIQQVVRGDSAAYFCASSLQGDYGYTFGSGTRLTVV.

The chain employs TRBV20-1 and TRBJ2-5; no clear D. Per germline, CDR1 DFQATT and CDR2 SNEGSKA (reference sequence). The CDR3 has 11 residues. V was clipped by 2 bases and J by 4 bases, with 5 bases between them. The CDR3 nucleotides are TGCAGTGCTAGACAATTAGAGACCCAGTACTTC. Protein product: CSARQLETQYF.

This clone was seen more than once but under ten times. The chain carries TRBV19 and TRBJ1-4; TRBD1 aligns across 7 bases. V lost 6 bases to trimming and J lost 2 bases; unmatched junction nucleotides: 3. The CDR3 is made up of 14 amino acids. Germline CDR1 reads LNHDA; CDR2 reads SQIVND (reference sequence). CDR3 in amino acids: CASSSTGTNEKLFF. As DNA, the CDR3 is TGTGCCAGTAGCTCGACAGGGACTAATGAAAAACTGTTTTTT.

This chain uses TRBV5-5 with TRBJ2-1; TRBD1 matches 9 bases. The CDR3 runs 15 residues. Germline trimming cut 0 bases from V and 2 bases from J; bases unmatched to any gene: 0. CDR1 is SGHKS and CDR2 is YYEKEE in the germline V gene (reference sequence). This CDR3 is CASSLDRGPYNEQFF. In DNA form, the CDR3 reads TGTGCCAGCAGCTTGGACAGGGGGCCCTACAATGAGCAGTTCTTC. Complete variable domain (other parts from reference TRBV5-5 and TRBJ2-1): DAGVTQSPTHLIKTRGQQVTLRCSPISGHKSVSWYQQVLGQGPQFIFQYYEKEERGRGNFPDRFSARQFPNYSSELNVNALLLGDSALYLCASSLDRGPYNEQFFGPGTRLTVL.